This T cell receptor beta chain is drawn from a study of T cell changes during pregnancy in multiple sclerosis. Clones were sequenced by immunoSEQ multiplex PCR, and TCRdb holds only the in-frame ones, with some missing. The sample contains around 50,000 clones, 75% to 90% of which appear only once. The source material was CD8+ T cells from peripheral blood mononuclear cells, sampled in the second trimester of pregnancy. The receptor was isolated from a female donor with multiple sclerosis, enrolled in a pregnancy study.

The CDR3 loop reads CASSQFRVGGTEAFF. The CDR3 DNA is TGCGCCAGCAGCCAATTTCGCGTGGGGGGTACTGAAGCTTTCTTT. V and J are TRBV4-1 and TRBJ1-1; possible D gene TRBD1, 5 bases. Germline loops: CDR1 MGHRA, CDR2 YSYEKL. Deletions cut 2 bases from V and 5 bases from J, with 15 bases between. CDR3 size: 15 residues.